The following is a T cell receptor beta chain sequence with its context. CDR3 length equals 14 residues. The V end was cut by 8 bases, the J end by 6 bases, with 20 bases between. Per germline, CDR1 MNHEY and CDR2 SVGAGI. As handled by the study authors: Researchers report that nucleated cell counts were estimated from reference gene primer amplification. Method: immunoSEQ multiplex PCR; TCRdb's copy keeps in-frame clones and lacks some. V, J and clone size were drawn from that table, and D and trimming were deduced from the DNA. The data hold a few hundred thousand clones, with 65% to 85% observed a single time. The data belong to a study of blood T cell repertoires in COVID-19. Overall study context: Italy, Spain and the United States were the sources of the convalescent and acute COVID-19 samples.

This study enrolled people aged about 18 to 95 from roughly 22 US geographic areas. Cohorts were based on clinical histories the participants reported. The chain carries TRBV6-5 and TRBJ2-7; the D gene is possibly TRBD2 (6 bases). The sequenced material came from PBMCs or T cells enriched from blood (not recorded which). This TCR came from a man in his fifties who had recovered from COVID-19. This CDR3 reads CASDPARVGGEQYF. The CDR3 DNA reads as TGTGCCAGCGACCCCGCCCGGGTCGGGGGCGAGCAGTACTTC.